This paragraph reports one T cell receptor beta chain. No antigen is known for it. The sample belongs to a study of shared clonotypes between healthy human individuals. Study conclusions and caveats: Around 5% was the fraction of naive CD4 clonotypes found shared across a few donors. Despite large depth, sorted-subset datasets appeared incompletely sequenced.

Genomic DNA of every subset was divided equally among multiple immunoSEQ plates. It was 200 ng DNA, about 30,000 T cell genomes, that sorted-subset replicate PCRs used. Clones were sequenced by immunoSEQ multiplex PCR, and TCRdb holds only the in-frame ones, with some missing. The table lists 600,000 to 800,000 clones, about two thirds of them singletons, with under 2% in the top ten. CDR3 length: 14 residues. With 4 bases removed from V and 6 bases from J, the gap between germline ends came to 13 bases. Germline CDR1 and CDR2: SGHRS and YFSETQ. Sequencing was done on a sample of memory CD4+ T cells sorted from blood. Subset indicated: CD45RA-negative fraction. The rearrangement joins TRBV5-1 to TRBJ2-2, with a weak D call TRBD1 (6 bases). The TCR comes from a woman between 25 and 40 years old in good health. CDR3 nucleotide sequence: TGCGCCAGCAGCCTTGGACAGTTCGCCGGGGAGCTGTTTTTT. Amino acids: CASSLGQFAGELFF.